The 22 T cell receptor beta chains given below trace back to one sample, sequenced in a study of CD8 T cells in ankylosing spondylitis. TCRdb re-derived calls from the 5' RACE reads in MiXCR, one entry per CDR3 protein. The sample has 220,000 or so distinct CDR3 sequences, 10% seen once. The sequencing sample was made of blood, either unsorted or a sorted T cell fraction (not recorded which). The receptors stem from a male donor with ankylosing spondylitis or in good health (not recorded which).

The chain combines TRBV19 with TRBJ2-5; TRBD1 or TRBD2 may be the D gene (5 bases each). Trimming took off 6 bases at V and 7 bases at J, with 18 bases between the two ends. The CDR3 covers 14 residues. CDR1 and CDR2 from the germline V gene are LNHDA and SQIVND (reference sequence). The CDR3 DNA is TGTGCCAGTAGCCCAGCCTCGGGGCTGGGGACCCAGTACTTC. It specifies CASSPASGLGTQYF. Combining the CDR3 with reference TRBV19 and TRBJ2-5 gives the whole variable domain DGGITQSPKYLFRKEGQNVTLSCEQNLNHDAMYWYRQDPGQGLRLIYYSQIVNDFQKGDIAEGYSVSREKKESFPLTVTSAQKNPTAFYLCASSPASGLGTQYFGPGTRLLVL.

The V call is TRBV27, the J call TRBJ2-5; weak D call: TRBD2 (7 bases). The CDR3 has 14 residues. The germline V gene has CDR1 MNHEY and CDR2 SMNVEV (reference sequence). Trimming removed 2 bases at V and 3 bases at J, with 10 bases between. The CDR3 coding sequence is TGTGCCAGCAGTTTAGCGGGGGCCAAAGAGACCCAGTACTTC. As protein: CASSLAGAKETQYF.

This clonotype was seen a few times. This chain joins TRBV5-1 and TRBJ1-1; a weak D match, TRBD1 (5 bases). Trimming shortened V by 4 bases and J by 6 bases, and 22 bases separated the two germline ends. CDR1 is SGHRS and CDR2 is YFSETQ in the germline V gene. The CDR3 totals 16 residues. CDR3: CASSRNPGTGLAEAFF. In DNA form, the CDR3 reads TGCGCCAGCAGCCGTAACCCCGGGACGGGGTTGGCTGAAGCTTTCTTT.

This clonotype came up many times. CDR3 amino acids: CSGEGQGATDTQYF. The CDR3 DNA reads TGCAGTGGGGAGGGACAGGGCGCCACAGATACGCAGTATTTT. The chain uses TRBV20-1 and TRBJ2-3; 9 bases fit TRBD1. V lost 7 bases and J lost 2; bases outside the gene matches: 7. The CDR3 extends over 14 amino acids. Germline values: CDR1 DFQATT, CDR2 SNEGSKA (reference sequence).

This clonotype was seen at least ten times. The chain is built from TRBV7-2 and TRBJ1-2; D perhaps matches TRBD1 (5 bases). The germline V gene has CDR1 SGHTA and CDR2 FQGNSA. Trimming removed 0 bases from V and 8 bases from J, with 7 bases in between. This CDR3 spans 12 amino acids. The CDR3 bases are TGTGCCAGCAGCTTAGCCCAGGGCGGCTACACCTTC. Its protein product is CASSLAQGGYTF.

This chain uses TRBV5-1 with TRBJ2-3, with 8 nucleotides matching TRBD1. CDR3 length: 16 residues. CDR1 SGHRS and CDR2 YFSETQ come from the germline V gene. J lost 6 bases, V lost 0 bases, and 9 bases had no gene match. In nucleotides, the CDR3 is TGCGCCAGCAGCTTGGGACAGGGGATCTCAAAGGATACGCAGTATTTT. It yields the protein CASSLGQGISKDTQYF.

As concerns this clonotype: A read error may be the cause here, since a much bigger clone is one base away. The chain combines TRBV20-1 with TRBJ2-3; maybe TRBD1 (6 bases). The J call is in doubt because the DNA end fits TRBJ1-5 better. Germline-derived CDR1 and CDR2 are DFQATT and SNEGSKA (reference sequence). The CDR3 covers 16 residues. The CDR3 DNA follows: TGCAGTGCTAGAACTTCCCTGGGGGGCGGCACAGATACGCAGCATTTT. Amino acid sequence: CSARTSLGGGTDTQHF.

This clonotype occurred a few times. The genes are TRBV18 and TRBJ2-3, with 8 nucleotides matching TRBD2. The CDR3 runs 16 residues. Germline lookup yields CDR1 KGHSH and CDR2 LQKENI. V lost 0 bases, J lost 4 bases, and 6 bases stayed unmatched. CDR3 residues: CASSPPSGGIADTQYF. In nucleotides, the CDR3 is TGTGCCAGCTCACCACCGAGCGGGGGAATTGCAGATACGCAGTATTTT.

The V call is TRBV20-1, the J call TRBJ2-7, with D perhaps assigned TRBD1 or TRBD2 (5 bases each). With 1 base removed from V and 7 bases from J, the gap between germline ends came to 14 bases. The CDR3 totals 13 residues. CDR1 is DFQATT, CDR2 SNEGSKA, per germline (reference sequence). The CDR3: CSARGVGATEQYF. Here the CDR3 DNA reads TGCAGTGCTAGAGGGGTCGGGGCGACAGAGCAGTACTTC.

The V call is TRBV7-2, the J call TRBJ2-7; the match to TRBD1 covers 7 bases. The CDR3 is 15 amino acids. V lost 1 base to trimming and J lost 0 bases; unmatched junction nucleotides: 3. CDR1 is SGHTA and CDR2 is FQGNSA in the germline V gene. CDR3 sequence: CASSLEGTVSYEQYF. In DNA, the CDR3 is TGTGCCAGCAGCTTAGAGGGGACAGTCTCCTACGAGCAGTACTTC.

The chain links TRBV7-9 to TRBJ2-4; D tentatively reads TRBD1 or TRBD2 (5 bases each). Germline V gives CDR1 SEHNR, CDR2 FQNEAQ (reference sequence). V gave up 5 bases and J gave up 6 bases, with 11 bases separating them. The CDR3 sequence is 13 residues long. For the CDR3, the DNA is TGTGCCAGCAGCCCGGGGCAGGGAAACATTCAGTACTTC. Translated, it gives CASSPGQGNIQYF.

In this sample, this clonotype turned up many times. This rearrangement joins TRBV7-3 to TRBJ2-1; 13 bases match TRBD2. With V trimmed by 5 bases and J by 5 bases, 6 bases remained unmatched. This CDR3 comprises 16 residues. Germline assignment: CDR1 SGHTA and CDR2 FQGTGA. The CDR3: CASSLRLAGGHNEQFF. CDR3 coding DNA: TGTGCCAGCAGCCTCAGACTAGCGGGGGGACACAATGAGCAGTTCTTC. Drawing the rest from reference TRBV7-3 and TRBJ2-1, the complete variable domain is GAGVSQTPSNKVTEKGKYVELRCDPISGHTALYWYRQSLGQGPEFLIYFQGTGAADDSGLPNDRFFAVRPEGSVSTLKIQRTERGDSAVYLCASSLRLAGGHNEQFFGPGTRLTVL.

CDR3 sequence reads: CSARAGQGKTEAFF. The CDR3 nucleotides are TGCAGTGCTAGAGCCGGACAGGGGAAGACTGAAGCTTTCTTT. The V call is TRBV20-1, the J call TRBJ1-1, with 9 bases that match TRBD1. V trimming: 1 base; J trimming: 5 bases; junction bases outside the gene matches: 5. The CDR3 covers 14 residues. The germline V gene has CDR1 DFQATT and CDR2 SNEGSKA (reference sequence).

The sample holds many counts of this clonotype. The chain joins TRBV5-6 to TRBJ2-3; D remains unclear. The CDR3 covers 15 residues. V dropped 1 base and J dropped 2 bases, with 11 bases sitting between them. The germline gives CDR1 SGHDT, CDR2 YYEEEE. The CDR3 spells CASSLWVLSTDTQYF. In nucleotides, the CDR3 is TGTGCCAGCAGCTTGTGGGTGCTTTCCACAGATACGCAGTATTTT.

Of note for this clonotype: The junction departs from the called germline gene at one end, perhaps through a read error. The chain has TRBV7-7 and TRBJ2-2; no definite D call. In germline, CDR1 is SSHAT, CDR2 FNYEAQ (reference sequence). The CDR3 runs 14 residues. CDR3 sequence: CASSLGSFTGELFF. CDR3 sequence (DNA): TGTGCTAGCAGCTTAGGCAGTTTCACCGGGGAGCTGTTTTTT.

This clonotype was counted many times. The gene calls are TRBV7-2 and TRBJ2-7; no clear D gene. Trimming took 3 bases from V and 5 from J, leaving 11 bases between them. Germline assignment: CDR1 SGHTA and CDR2 FQGNSA. CDR3 length equals 13 residues. CDR3 nucleotides: TGTGCCAGCAGCTTTTATTTTACCGACGAGCAGTACTTC. Protein: CASSFYFTDEQYF.

This clonotype was detected many times. This chain uses TRBV20-1 with TRBJ1-2; D might be TRBD1 (6 bases). V was shortened by 0 bases and J by 6 bases, with 11 bases between the two germline ends. The germline V gene has CDR1 DFQATT and CDR2 SNEGSKA (reference sequence). The CDR3 consists of 13 residues. The CDR3 DNA is TGCAGTGCTAGAGAACAGGGTTGGGATGGCTACACCTTC. Amino acid sequence: CSAREQGWDGYTF.

This clonotype was counted many times. The genes are TRBV29-1 and TRBJ2-1; no firm D call. Trimming shortened V by 0 bases and J by 7 bases, and 16 bases separated the two germline ends. Looked up from germline, CDR1 is SQVTM and CDR2 is ANQGSEA. CDR3 length: 15 amino acids. The CDR3 DNA is TGCAGCGTTGAAGATCTTTCACAAGTCGGGAATGAGCAGTTCTTC. Translating gives CSVEDLSQVGNEQFF.

This clonotype was seen ten or more times. The gene calls are TRBV20-1 and TRBJ1-5; 7 bases fit TRBD1. V lost 1 base to trimming and J lost 4 bases; unmatched junction nucleotides: 10. The length of the CDR3 is 16 residues. CDR1 and CDR2 (germline): DFQATT, SNEGSKA (reference sequence). The CDR3 nucleotides are TGCAGTGCTAGAGTCAAACTGGACAGGACTAATCAGCCCCAGCATTTT. Its protein is CSARVKLDRTNQPQHF.

V usage is TRBV9 and J usage is TRBJ1-3; D gene uncertain. CDR1 is SGDLS, CDR2 YYNGEE, per germline. The CDR3 is 15 residues long. V dropped 4 bases and J dropped 3 bases, with 14 bases sitting between them. The CDR3 nucleotides are TGTGCCAGCAGCCCCCCGGTGGAAAGTGGAAACACCATATATTTT. Translated, it gives CASSPPVESGNTIYF.

This clonotype was counted many times. The CDR3 sequence is CAISESADGNQPQHF. Here the CDR3 DNA reads TGTGCCATCAGTGAGTCTGCAGATGGAAATCAGCCCCAGCATTTT. The chain carries TRBV10-3 and TRBJ1-5; D ambiguous. This CDR3 comprises 15 residues. Germline assignment: CDR1 ENHRY and CDR2 SYGVKD. The germline V and J ends were trimmed by 0 bases and 4 bases, with 10 bases remaining between them.

This clonotype was recorded many times. The V call is TRBV25-1, the J call TRBJ1-2; D possibly corresponds to TRBD1 (5 bases). The V end lost 6 bases, the J end lost 5 bases, and 22 bases lay between the germline ends. This CDR3 is built from 16 residues. Germline V gene sequence: CDR1 MGHDK, CDR2 SYGVNS. CDR3 loop: CASSETIQGLAYGYTF. CDR3 in DNA: TGTGCCAGCAGCGAAACGATCCAGGGTTTAGCATATGGCTACACCTTC.